These T cell receptor beta chains were read from a single sample in a study of T cells in Graves' hyperthyroidism and ophthalmopathy. TCRdb independently ran MiXCR on the multiplex PCR reads; one entry per CDR3 protein. The sample shows hundreds of thousands of distinct CDR3 sequences, 20% to 30% of them seen only once. Material for sequencing was blood. These receptors were taken from a man aged 40-50 years with Graves' hyperthyroidism that later progressed to Graves' ophthalmopathy. Each CDR3 is given with its conserved first and last residue. A D gene is named only where the DNA matches it firmly. Expanded clones get a size class; other rows say once, few or many, or leave the size out.

J gene | V gene | D gene | clone size | CDR3 protein | CDR3 DNA
TRBJ1-6 | TRBV6-5 | TRBD1 | many | CASSYRDRVTPLHF | TGTGCCAGCAGTTACAGGGACAGGGTGACACCCCTCCACTTT
TRBJ1-2 | TRBV18 | - | - | CASSPLSTEYGYTF | TGTGCCAGCTCACCTTTGTCGACAGAATATGGCTACACCTTC
TRBJ2-7 | TRBV7-2 | TRBD2 | - | CASSLALAGVEQYF | TGTGCCAGCAGCTTAGCTCTAGCGGGAGTCGAGCAGTACTTC
TRBJ1-5 | TRBV12-3/TRBV12-4 | TRBD1 | - | CASSRTGLGYSNQPQHF | TGTGCCAGCAGTCGGACAGGGCTGGGTTATAGCAATCAGCCCCAGCATTTT
TRBJ2-2 | TRBV11-2 | - | - | CVSSLGVGGTANTGELFF | TGTGTCAGCAGCTTAGGGGTTGGGGGGACAGCGAACACCGGGGAGCTGTTTTTT
TRBJ2-7 | TRBV28 | - | many | CASSLRFLSYF | TGTGCCAGCAGTTTACGGTTTCTATCTTACTTC
TRBJ1-2 | TRBV6-5 | TRBD1 | many | CASSWTGRVYYGYTF | TGTGCCAGCAGTTGGACAGGGAGGGTGTACTATGGCTACACCTTC
TRBJ2-4 | TRBV6-1 | TRBD1 | few | CASMSRGKNIQYF | TGTGCCAGCATGTCCAGGGGGAAAAACATTCAGTACTTC
TRBJ1-5 | TRBV20-1 | - | - | CSASLDSNQPQHF | TGCAGTGCTAGTCTGGATAGCAATCAGCCCCAGCATTTT
TRBJ1-2 | TRBV20-1 | - | - | CSARDFGGQRYGYTF | TGCAGTGCTAGAGATTTTGGAGGACAGCGCTATGGCTACACCTTC
TRBJ2-2 | TRBV6-5 | - | - | CASSYSIHSSTGELFF | TGTGCCAGCAGTTACTCGATTCATAGCAGTACCGGGGAGCTGTTTTTT
TRBJ2-7 | TRBV6-2/TRBV6-3 | TRBD2 | once | CASSVERGYEQYF | TGTGCCAGCAGCGTAGAGCGGGGGTACGAGCAGTACTTC
TRBJ2-5 | TRBV7-9 | TRBD1 | many | CASSYNIRGRGETQYF | TGTGCCAGCAGCTATAATATCAGGGGGCGTGGGGAGACCCAGTACTTC
TRBJ2-3 | TRBV18 | - | few | CASSPPPQRGQYF | TGTGCCAGCTCACCACCGCCCCAGCGTGGGCAGTATTTT
TRBJ1-3 | TRBV12-3/TRBV12-4 | - | many | CASSPLDGSGNTIYF | TGTGCCAGCAGTCCCCTGGACGGCTCTGGAAACACCATATATTTT
TRBJ2-5 | TRBV18 | - | many | CASSPSSQQETQYF | TGTGCCAGCTCACCATCGAGTCAACAAGAGACCCAGTACTTC
TRBJ2-5 | TRBV24-1 | - | many | CATSDLTEGARETQYF | TGTGCCACCAGTGATCTCACTGAGGGAGCGCGAGAGACCCAGTACTTC
TRBJ2-5 | TRBV18 | - | many | CASSPGAAEGETQYF | TGTGCCAGCTCACCCGGGGCGGCGGAAGGGGAGACCCAGTACTTC
TRBJ2-4 | TRBV28 | - | many | CASSLRGVGKNIQYF | TGTGCCAGCAGTTTACGAGGGGTGGGCAAAAACATTCAGTACTTC
TRBJ2-2 | TRBV4-1 | TRBD2 | - | CASSLSGPGAGELFF | TGCGCCAGCAGCCTTAGCGGGCCCGGGGCCGGGGAGCTGTTTTTT
TRBJ1-5 | TRBV30 | - | - | CAWSVYQEGQPQHF | TGTGCCTGGAGTGTATACCAGGAGGGGCAGCCCCAGCATTTT
TRBJ2-5 | TRBV6-2/TRBV6-3 | - | - | CASSYDPSETQYF | TGTGCCAGCAGTTATGATCCGTCCGAGACCCAGTACTTC
TRBJ2-7 | TRBV18 | - | - | CASSPPSGLYEQYF | TGTGCCAGCTCACCACCTTCGGGGCTTTACGAGCAGTACTTC
TRBJ1-1 | TRBV6-1 | TRBD1 | few | CASRDRATNTEAFF | TGTGCCAGCAGGGACAGGGCCACTAACACTGAAGCTTTCTTT
TRBJ2-7 | TRBV3-1 | - | - | CASSQRTFHEQYF | TGTGCCAGCAGCCAGCGGACATTCCACGAGCAGTACTTC
TRBJ1-5 | TRBV20-1 | - | - | CSASGPSNQPQHF | TGCAGTGCTAGCGGGCCTAGCAATCAGCCCCAGCATTTT
TRBJ2-2 | TRBV7-6 | TRBD2 | many | CASSLASGGVNTGELFF | TGTGCCAGCAGCTTAGCCTCGGGGGGGGTCAACACCGGGGAGCTGTTTTTT
TRBJ1-1 | TRBV25-1 | TRBD1 | - | CASSEFTGTANTEAFF | TGTGCCAGCAGTGAATTCACCGGGACAGCGAACACTGAAGCTTTCTTT
TRBJ1-1 | TRBV18 | - | few | CASSQQGWATEAFF | TGTGCCAGCTCACAACAGGGCTGGGCCACTGAAGCTTTCTTT
TRBJ2-5 | TRBV7-8 | - | many | CASTTRGEETQYF | TGTGCCAGCACCACTAGGGGGGAAGAGACCCAGTACTTC
TRBJ1-2 | TRBV6-1 | - | many | CASSDRNYGYTF | TGTGCCAGCAGCGACAGGAACTATGGCTACACCTTC
TRBJ1-1 | TRBV13 | - | many | CASSYTRNTEAFF | TGTGCCAGCAGCTACACAAGGAACACTGAAGCTTTCTTT
TRBJ1-2 | TRBV7-9 | - | - | CASRILEGRLAYTF | TGTGCCAGCAGGATATTAGAGGGGAGGCTAGCCTACACCTTC
TRBJ2-1 | TRBV4-1 | - | - | CASSRTLGRAPLHNEQFF | TGCGCCAGCAGCCGAACGCTGGGACGAGCCCCACTTCACAATGAGCAGTTCTTC
TRBJ2-7 | TRBV28 | TRBD1 | - | CASSTGQGVPYEQYF | TGTGCCAGCAGTACCGGACAGGGGGTTCCCTACGAGCAGTACTTC
TRBJ1-5 | TRBV28 | TRBD1 | many | CASRKRGQGVSNQPQHF | TGTGCCAGCAGAAAGCGCGGACAGGGGGTTTCCAATCAGCCCCAGCATTTT
TRBJ2-7 | TRBV19 | - | many | CASSTGPHYEQYF | TGTGCCAGTAGTACGGGACCGCACTACGAGCAGTACTTC
TRBJ1-5 | TRBV15 | - | - | CATSRDPIKASNQPQHF | TGTGCCACCAGCAGAGATCCTATAAAGGCTAGCAATCAGCCCCAGCATTTT
TRBJ1-1 | TRBV29-1 | - | many | CSVPPGGRGTEAFF | TGCAGCGTCCCCCCCGGGGGGCGTGGGACTGAAGCTTTCTTT
TRBJ2-2 | TRBV6-5 | - | many | CASRSGWANTGELFF | TGTGCCAGCAGATCGGGTTGGGCGAACACCGGGGAGCTGTTTTTT
TRBJ2-2 | TRBV29-1 | - | many | CSVKQGPGELFF | TGCAGCGTTAAACAGGGCCCCGGGGAGCTGTTTTTT
TRBJ1-1 | TRBV6-1 | - | once | CASGIRRTEAFF | TGTGCCAGCGGAATAAGACGCACTGAAGCTTTCTTT
TRBJ1-1 | TRBV27 | TRBD1 | - | CASTKTGYTEAFF | TGTGCCAGCACTAAGACAGGGTACACTGAAGCTTTCTTT
TRBJ2-7 | TRBV19 | TRBD2 | many | CASSITSGASYEQYF | TGTGCCAGTAGTATTACTAGCGGAGCCTCCTACGAGCAGTACTTC
TRBJ2-3 | TRBV13 | - | many | CASSLEVFPDTQYF | TGTGCCAGCAGCTTAGAGGTTTTCCCAGATACGCAGTATTTT
TRBJ2-5 | TRBV6-1 | TRBD2 | - | CASSGPGGQETQYF | TGTGCCAGCAGTGGCCCGGGGGGCCAAGAGACCCAGTACTTC
TRBJ2-7 | TRBV6-5 | - | many | CASTTSPSSYEQYF | TGTGCCAGCACAACGAGTCCCAGCTCCTACGAGCAGTACTTC
TRBJ1-1 | TRBV28 | - | few | CASRETEAFF | TGTGCCAGCAGGGAAACTGAAGCTTTCTTT
TRBJ1-1 | TRBV6-5 | TRBD1 | many | CASTWTGRFTEAFF | TGTGCCAGCACCTGGACAGGGAGGTTTACTGAAGCTTTCTTT
TRBJ2-5 | TRBV25-1 | TRBD2 | many | CASSVPGTSGTLYQETQYF | TGTGCCAGCAGTGTTCCCGGGACTAGCGGGACCCTGTACCAAGAGACCCAGTACTTC
TRBJ1-2 | TRBV27 | - | many | CASRAEDYGYTF | TGTGCCAGCAGGGCGGAGGACTATGGCTACACCTTC
TRBJ2-7 | TRBV6-2/TRBV6-3 | TRBD2 | many | CASSYSIISGRPSSYEQYF | TGTGCCAGCAGTTACTCGATAATCTCCGGGAGGCCGTCCTCCTACGAGCAGTACTTC